This T cell receptor (beta chain) emerged from a study of cytomegalovirus exposure and HLA in healthy donors. Overall study findings and caveats: In a later analysis, a missense DCLRE1C variant was linked to TCR beta V- and J-gene trimming. Apparent HLA restriction characterized most CMV-associated TCR beta chains in a later analysis.

Germline V gene data show CDR1 as SGHVS and CDR2 as FNYEAQ. There are 16 residues in the CDR3. Both 60 Vbeta primers and 13 Jbeta primers went into the PCR. TCRdb's table, derived via immunoSEQ multiplex PCR, lists solely in-frame clones and lacks some. The sample consists of about 89,000 clones, about 80% of them appearing once. Of note for this clone: The target antigen is unknown.

Healthy individuals who donated bone marrow served as the donors. Likely unrecorded immune exposures existed in these nominally healthy donors. The rearrangement joins TRBV7-6 to TRBJ2-5; D unresolved. The DNA end is a closer match to TRBJ2-7, so the J assignment may be wrong. The source is a male donor in good health and CMV-seronegative. Sequencing was done on a sample of PBMCs. CDR3 in DNA: TGTGCCAGCAGCTTAGTTCAGGCGCACCCCACCTACGAGCAGTACTTC. It specifies CASSLVQAHPTYEQYF.